The 14 T cell receptor beta chains below were found in one sample sequenced in a study of tumor-infiltrating lymphocytes in localized non-small cell lung cancer. Using immunoSEQ multiplex PCR, the repertoire was profiled, and TCRdb retains in-frame clones only, with some absent. This sample has some 22,000 clones, with 55% to 75% found just once. Material for sequencing was lung tumor tissue. All receptors come from a human donor with non-small cell lung cancer.

The chain carries TRBV7-9 and TRBJ2-2; TRBD1 aligns across 8 bases. The J segment lost 10 bases and the V segment lost 2 bases, leaving 6 bases of the junction unmatched. The CDR3 sequence is 14 residues long. Germline CDR1 SEHNR, CDR2 FQNEAQ (reference sequence). This CDR3 reads CASSLSRDRLELFF. The CDR3 DNA is TGTGCCAGCAGCTTATCCCGGGACAGGTTGGAGCTGTTTTTT.

The genes are TRBV7-2 and TRBJ2-1; D uncertain. Germline assignment: CDR1 SGHTA and CDR2 FQGNSA. Trimming removed 2 bases at V and 7 bases at J, with 9 bases between. The CDR3 is 13 amino acids. The CDR3 coding sequence is TGTGCCAGCAGCTTATCTGATGCGAATGAGCAGTTCTTC. It encodes CASSLSDANEQFF.

This clone was seen a single time. The V gene is TRBV7-9, the J gene TRBJ2-1; D is undetermined. Trimming left V 3 bases short and J 7 bases short, with 4 bases between. Germline V lookup: CDR1 SEHNR, CDR2 FQNEAQ (reference sequence). This CDR3 is built from 11 residues. CDR3 sequence (DNA): TGTGCCAGCAGCTTTAGGAATGAGCAGTTCTTC. Translation: CASSFRNEQFF.

This sequence joins TRBV5-4 and TRBJ2-5, with 10 positions matching TRBD2. V gave up 2 bases and J gave up 4 bases; unmatched junction bases: 8. Germline values: CDR1 SGHNT, CDR2 YYREEE (reference sequence). The CDR3 spans 16 residues. The CDR3 reads CASSFQREGPGETQYF. DNA for the CDR3: TGTGCCAGCAGCTTCCAGCGGGAGGGCCCAGGAGAGACCCAGTACTTC.

The J gene is TRBJ2-5, the V gene TRBV6-5, with 7 bases aligning to TRBD1. The V gene's germline CDR1 is MNHEY and CDR2 SVGAGI. This CDR3 region has 15 residues. V shed 0 bases and J 2 bases; nucleotides not matched to a gene: 3. The CDR3 protein is CASSYSQGDQETQYF. CDR3 coding DNA: TGTGCCAGCAGTTACTCCCAGGGGGATCAAGAGACCCAGTACTTC.

The chain recombines TRBV18 with TRBJ1-3; D remains ambiguous. Germline assignment: CDR1 KGHSH and CDR2 LQKENI. V was trimmed by 3 bases and J by 2 bases, leaving 11 bases between them. The CDR3 sequence is 15 residues long. CDR3 nucleotide sequence: TGTGCCAGCTCACCTTCTGGAGGTGCTGGAAACACCATATATTTT. It codes for CASSPSGGAGNTIYF.

The chain couples TRBV28 to TRBJ2-7; 10 nucleotides align to TRBD1. This CDR3 has 14 amino acids. Germline V gene sequence: CDR1 MDHEN, CDR2 SYDVKM. The V segment lost 9 bases and the J segment 2 bases; nucleotides outside the gene matches: 7. CDR3 in amino acids: CASLDGQGAYEQYF. As DNA, the CDR3 is TGTGCCAGTCTTGACGGACAGGGGGCCTACGAGCAGTACTTC. The full variable domain, rest sourced from reference TRBV28 and TRBJ2-7, is DVKVTQSSRYLVKRTGEKVFLECVQDMDHENMFWYRQDPGLGLRLIYFSYDVKMKEKGDIPEGYSVSREKKERFSLILESASTNQTSMYLCASLDGQGAYEQYFGPGTRLTVT.

V usage is TRBV29-1 and J usage is TRBJ1-2, with 9 bases matching TRBD1. The CDR3 is made up of 16 amino acids. The V segment lost 7 bases and the J segment 0 bases; nucleotides outside the gene matches: 12. Germline V gene lookup returns CDR1 SQVTM and CDR2 ANQGSEA. The CDR3 here is CSAPTGGANSNYGYTF. CDR3 coding DNA: TGCAGCGCCCCTACAGGGGGCGCGAATTCTAACTATGGCTACACCTTC.

This clone showed up just a few times. CDR3 sequence (DNA): TGCGCCAGCAGCCTACGACAGGGTGCGGGCACTGAAGCTTTCTTT. Translation gives CASSLRQGAGTEAFF. The chain is built from TRBV4-1 and TRBJ1-1; TRBD1 matches at 7 bases. Per germline, CDR1 MGHRA and CDR2 YSYEKL. V lost 4 bases and J lost 4; bases outside the gene matches: 9. The CDR3 runs 15 residues.

This clone was observed a handful of times. The V call is TRBV7-2, the J call TRBJ1-5, with a weak D call TRBD1 (6 bases). The V end was cut by 4 bases, the J end by 0 bases, with 7 bases between. The germline V gene encodes CDR1 SGHTA and CDR2 FQGNSA. The CDR3 covers 14 residues. The DNA for the CDR3 is TGTGCCAGCAGCTCAGGGGTTAGCAATCAGCCCCAGCATTTT. The encoded protein is CASSSGVSNQPQHF.

The rearrangement uses TRBV19 and TRBJ2-1, with a possible D match to TRBD1 (8 bases). There are 17 residues in the CDR3. Germline V gene lookup returns CDR1 LNHDA and CDR2 SQIVND (reference sequence). V was trimmed by 6 bases and J by 5 bases, leaving 23 bases between them. This chain's CDR3 is CASSPDRVGGRDNEQFF. As DNA, the CDR3 is TGTGCCAGTAGCCCGGACAGGGTGGGAGGGCGAGACAATGAGCAGTTCTTC.

This clone occurred once. The V and J genes are TRBV7-2 and TRBJ1-3; D unresolved. Germline CDR1 and CDR2: SGHTA and FQGNSA. V was trimmed by 4 bases and J by 3 bases, leaving 13 bases between them. The CDR3 sequence is 15 residues long. The CDR3 bases are TGTGCCAGCAGCTCTCTTCTTTTCCATGGAAACACCATATATTTT. Its translation is CASSSLLFHGNTIYF.

This clone was picked up one time. The chain combines TRBV18 with TRBJ2-7; no definite D call. Trimming cost V 0 bases and J 6 bases, with 12 bases left between them. CDR3 length: 14 residues. Germline-derived CDR1 and CDR2 are KGHSH and LQKENI. CDR3 sequence reads: CASSPPGLRGEQYF. CDR3 DNA sequence: TGTGCCAGCTCACCACCAGGGTTACGAGGCGAGCAGTACTTC.

The chain recombines TRBV4-1 with TRBJ2-5; 7 bases fit TRBD2. This CDR3 region has 15 residues. The germline V gene encodes CDR1 MGHRA and CDR2 YSYEKL. Trimming at V came to 3 bases and at J to 2 bases, leaving 6 bases not matched to a gene. The CDR3 sequence is CASSHGTTVQETQYF. CDR3 coding DNA: TGCGCCAGCAGCCACGGGACTACCGTACAAGAGACCCAGTACTTC.